These 14 T cell receptor beta chains originate from one sample sequenced in a study of blood T cell repertoires in COVID-19. Data came from immunoSEQ multiplex PCR; TCRdb stores just in-frame clones and leaves some out. The repertoire holds tens of thousands of clones, with roughly 85% as singletons. Sequenced input: peripheral blood. All receptors derive from a human donor in a cohort sampled during active COVID-19.

A single count supports this clone. The chain recombines TRBV20-1 with TRBJ1-6, with D tentatively TRBD1 (6 bases). Germline lookup yields CDR1 DFQATT and CDR2 SNEGSKA (reference sequence). Between the trimmed V and J ends, which lost 3 bases and 7 bases, there was a span of 13 bases. The CDR3 consists of 14 residues. For the CDR3, the DNA is TGCAGTGCTAGTTTCATACAGGGAAATTCACCCCTCCACTTT. Translated, it gives CSASFIQGNSPLHF.

CDR3 sequence reads: CASKDPGETQYF. The CDR3 DNA reads TGTGCCAGCAAGGACCCGGGGGAGACCCAGTACTTC. The chain has TRBV2 and TRBJ2-5, with D perhaps matching TRBD2 (5 bases). Trimming removed 7 bases at V and 5 bases at J, with 11 bases between. The CDR3 covers 12 residues. The germline V gene encodes CDR1 SNHLY and CDR2 FYNNEI.

CDR3 amino acids: CASTLPGANQPQHF. CDR3 bases: TGTGCCAGCACCCTGCCAGGGGCCAATCAGCCCCAGCATTTT. The V call is TRBV28, the J call TRBJ1-5, with D possibly TRBD1 on 6 matching bases. Germline CDR1 reads MDHEN; CDR2 reads SYDVKM. CDR3 length: 14 residues. Trimming took 7 bases from V and 3 from J, leaving 13 bases between them.

This chain links TRBV28 with TRBJ1-5; D possibly corresponds to TRBD1 (6 bases). The germline CDR1 and CDR2 sequences are MDHEN and SYDVKM. V was pared by 3 bases and J by 1 base, with 13 bases between. The CDR3 extends over 16 amino acids. The CDR3, as DNA: TGTGCCAGCAGTTTCCCCAGGGGTACCAGCAATCAGCCCCAGCATTTT. It is translated as CASSFPRGTSNQPQHF. Variable domain in full (rest from reference TRBV28 and TRBJ1-5): DVKVTQSSRYLVKRTGEKVFLECVQDMDHENMFWYRQDPGLGLRLIYFSYDVKMKEKGDIPEGYSVSREKKERFSLILESASTNQTSMYLCASSFPRGTSNQPQHFGDGTRLSIL.

The chain joins TRBV6-5 to TRBJ2-3, with D maybe TRBD1 (6 bases). The CDR3 runs 15 residues. Germline CDR1 reads MNHEY; CDR2 reads SVGAGI. Trimming cost V 6 bases and J 0 bases, with 13 bases left between them. The CDR3 DNA sequence: TGTGCCAGCAGCAAAGCTGGGGGCAGCACAGATACGCAGTATTTT. Amino acid sequence: CASSKAGGSTDTQYF.

This clone was counted only a few times. The chain joins TRBV7-9 to TRBJ2-1, with D unclear. The CDR3 consists of 15 residues. Trimming removed 1 base at V and 3 bases at J, with 10 bases between. Germline V CDR1 and CDR2: SEHNR, FQNEAQ (reference sequence). The CDR3 protein is CASSLVRRDYNEQFF. DNA of the CDR3: TGTGCCAGCAGCTTAGTAAGGAGAGACTACAATGAGCAGTTCTTC.

The chain carries TRBV6-5 and TRBJ2-7; 8 bases fit TRBD2. Germline assignment: CDR1 MNHEY and CDR2 SVGAGI. The CDR3 is 12 amino acids. V lost 11 bases and J lost 2; bases outside the gene matches: 5. The CDR3 sequence is CASREGPYEQYF. The CDR3 DNA reads TGTGCCTCCCGGGAGGGCCCCTACGAGCAGTACTTC.

The V call is TRBV3-1 (or the pseudogene TRBV3-2), the J call TRBJ1-1, with 7 bases that match TRBD1. Germline loops: CDR1 LGHDT, CDR2 YNNKEL (reference sequence). The CDR3 is 16 amino acids. V was pared by 5 bases and J by 0 bases, with 9 bases of the junction left unmatched. CDR3 nucleotide sequence: TGTGCCAGCAGCGGGTCCCCGGGACAGTTGAACACTGAAGCTTTCTTT. The encoded protein is CASSGSPGQLNTEAFF.

The chain combines TRBV3-1 (or the pseudogene TRBV3-2) with TRBJ2-5; a weak D match, TRBD1 (6 bases). V dropped 2 bases and J dropped 4 bases, with 8 bases sitting between them. The CDR3 has 13 residues. Germline lookup yields CDR1 LGHDT and CDR2 YNNKEL (reference sequence). This chain's CDR3 is CASSQQGLETQYF. As DNA, the CDR3 is TGTGCCAGCAGCCAACAGGGGTTAGAGACCCAGTACTTC.

V usage is TRBV11-3 and J usage is TRBJ2-3; TRBD2 aligns across 10 bases. Trimming cost V 3 bases and J 2 bases; bases outside gene matches: 2. The length of the CDR3 is 15 residues. Germline-derived CDR1 and CDR2 are SGHNT and YENEEA. The CDR3 DNA is TGTGCCAGCAGCTTCGGGACTAGCGACACAGATACGCAGTATTTT. Translation gives CASSFGTSDTDTQYF.

CDR3 DNA: TGCAGTGCTAGTCCCCTAGGAGGAGGCTACAATGAGCAGTTCTTC. It is translated as CSASPLGGGYNEQFF. The chain uses TRBV20-1 and TRBJ2-1, with D maybe TRBD2 (5 bases). V was clipped by 3 bases and J by 3 bases, with 15 bases between them. The CDR3 extends over 15 amino acids. Germline loops: CDR1 DFQATT, CDR2 SNEGSKA (reference sequence).

The rearrangement uses TRBV5-4 and TRBJ2-3; a possible D gene is TRBD2 (5 bases). V lost 0 bases and J lost 6, with 8 bases in between. There are 13 residues in the CDR3. Per germline, CDR1 SGHNT and CDR2 YYREEE (reference sequence). The chain's CDR3 is CASSLGGSDTQYF. CDR3 sequence (DNA): TGTGCCAGCAGCTTGGGAGGGTCGGATACGCAGTATTTT. Full variable domain (rest looked up from reference TRBV5-4 and TRBJ2-3): ETGVTQSPTHLIKTRGQQVTLRCSSQSGHNTVSWYQQALGQGPQFIFQYYREEENGRGNFPPRFSGLQFPNYSSELNVNALELDDSALYLCASSLGGSDTQYFGPGTRLTVL.

The chain carries TRBV27 and TRBJ2-2; D possibly corresponds to TRBD1 (5 bases). Germline-derived CDR1 and CDR2 are MNHEY and SMNVEV (reference sequence). The CDR3 totals 13 residues. Trimming removed 3 bases at V and 10 bases at J, with 12 bases between. Written as DNA, the CDR3 is TGTGCCAGCAGTTTGGGGCACGCGAAGGAGCTGTTTTTT. Amino acids: CASSLGHAKELFF.

The CDR3 protein is CASSLGRVSGTDTQYF. CDR3 coding DNA: TGTGCCAGCAGCTTGGGCAGGGTGTCTGGCACAGATACGCAGTATTTT. V and J are TRBV7-8 and TRBJ2-3; D may be TRBD1 (5 bases). Trimming shortened V by 3 bases and J by 1 base, and 14 bases separated the two germline ends. The CDR3 is 16 amino acids. Germline V gives CDR1 SGHVS, CDR2 FQNEAQ.